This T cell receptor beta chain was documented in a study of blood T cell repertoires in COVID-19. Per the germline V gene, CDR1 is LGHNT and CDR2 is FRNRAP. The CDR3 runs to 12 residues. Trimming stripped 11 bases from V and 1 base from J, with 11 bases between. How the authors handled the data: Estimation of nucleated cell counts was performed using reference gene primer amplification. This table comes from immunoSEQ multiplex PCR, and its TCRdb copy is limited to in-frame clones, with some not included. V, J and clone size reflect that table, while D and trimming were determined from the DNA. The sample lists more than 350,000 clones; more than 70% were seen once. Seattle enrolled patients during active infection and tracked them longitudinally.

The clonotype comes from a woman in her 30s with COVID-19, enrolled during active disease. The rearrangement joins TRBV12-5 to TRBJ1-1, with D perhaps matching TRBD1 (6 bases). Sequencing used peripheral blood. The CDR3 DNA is TGTGCTGGGAGGGACAAGAACACTGAAGCTTTCTTT. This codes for CAGRDKNTEAFF.